Ten or more counts support the clone carrying this TCR beta chain. Its target is unknown. Building of the TCR beta libraries involved iRepertoire HTBI primers and Arm-PCR of CDR3 regions. TCRdb reprocessed the multiplex PCR reads with MiXCR, giving one entry per CDR3 protein. Here the sample spans about 500,000 distinct CDR3 sequences, about 12% being singletons. As to time point: newly diagnosed GD, antithyroid drugs for less than 3 months. PBMCs were the source of the RNA used for TCR sequencing. Graves' disease diagnosis was established per American Thyroid Association guidelines. The data stem from a study of regulatory T cells in long-lasting Graves disease. The CDR3 has 13 amino acids. Per the germline V gene, CDR1 is SGHAT and CDR2 is FQNNGV. V lost 1 base and J lost 9; bases outside the gene matches: 2. Study-level points and caveats: The analysis examined peripheral blood only and excluded thyroid tissue.

The same sample was also studied in work on T cells in Graves' hyperthyroidism and ophthalmopathy. That report notes: Orbital computed tomography and thyroid ultrasound, together with serum TRAb and thyroxine and clinical symptoms, were used for diagnoses. Clonotypes that were expanded in thyroid above 0.001 mostly appeared in blood too.

Sequencing was performed on peripheral blood mononuclear cells (PBMCs), taken at new diagnosis, from a patient treated with antithyroid drugs. The TCR comes from a woman under 40 with Graves disease. The V gene is TRBV11-2, the J gene TRBJ2-1, with 8 bases matching TRBD2. The CDR3: CASSLAGGAEQFF. The CDR3 DNA is TGTGCCAGCAGCTTAGCGGGAGGGGCTGAGCAGTTCTTC.